The T cell receptor (beta chain) under discussion was sequenced for a study of identical twins. Study outcomes and limitations: Beta clonotypes that were abundant in cord blood contained fewer insertions, a pattern absent from memory repertoires.

A universal primer site was incorporated via template switching, and the cDNA contained unique molecular identifiers. MiXCR, applied by TCRdb to the 5' RACE reads, yields one record per CDR3 protein. This table holds approximately 890,000 distinct CDR3 sequences, around an eighth found once. This clonotype was counted a few times. The antigen remains undetermined. These data also formed part of another study, on yellow fever vaccine responses in identical twins. That study adds: Twins showed a vaccine T cell response that reportedly seemed partly convergent, partly personalized.

This sequence was found in a woman between 18 and 30 years old in good health. The sequenced sample was PBMCs.

This CDR3 is CASSLRPSQETQYF. CDR3 DNA: TGTGCCAGCAGCTTAAGACCAAGCCAAGAGACCCAGTACTTC. V and J are TRBV7-2 and TRBJ2-5; D remains unclear. The CDR3 length is 14 residues. Per germline, CDR1 SGHTA and CDR2 FQGNSA. V was clipped by 2 bases and J by 1 base, with 8 bases between them.